The 29 T cell receptor beta chains below come from one sample, sequenced in a study of blood T cell repertoires in COVID-19. TCRdb keeps only in-frame clones here, not all; method: immunoSEQ multiplex PCR. Among about 100,000 clones, over 75% were seen once, and the ten largest hold roughly 5.5%. Material: peripheral blood. These receptors were obtained from a human donor in a cohort sampled during active COVID-19.

This clone appeared a single time. The gene calls are TRBV9 and TRBJ2-3; 9 bases are shared with TRBD2. V lost 6 bases to trimming and J lost 6 bases; unmatched junction nucleotides: 11. Per the germline V gene, CDR1 is SGDLS and CDR2 is YYNGEE. The length of the CDR3 is 15 residues. The CDR3 nucleotides read TGTGCCAGCAATGAGGGGGGACTAGCTACGGATACGCAGTATTTT. As protein: CASNEGGLATDTQYF.

The genes are TRBV11-2 and TRBJ2-5; tentatively, D is TRBD2 (5 bases). The CDR3 has 14 residues. Germline CDR1 reads SGHAT; CDR2 reads FQNNGV. V was clipped by 5 bases and J by 5 bases, with 15 bases between them. The CDR3 coding sequence is TGTGCCAGCAGCCCCTCCTCAGGCGGGGAGACCCAGTACTTC. It encodes CASSPSSGGETQYF.

The chain links TRBV11-2 to TRBJ2-3, with a tentative D call TRBD2 (6 bases). The germline V gene encodes CDR1 SGHAT and CDR2 FQNNGV. Trimming took off 3 bases at V and 2 bases at J, with 12 bases between the two ends. There are 15 residues in the CDR3. CDR3 in DNA: TGTGCCAGCAGCTTCTGGCGGGACCCCACAGATACGCAGTATTTT. It specifies CASSFWRDPTDTQYF.

V is TRBV6-5 and J is TRBJ1-5, with 9 bases that match TRBD1. The CDR3 runs 14 residues. The germline CDR1 and CDR2 sequences are MNHEY and SVGAGI. V lost 7 bases to trimming and J lost 5 bases; unmatched junction nucleotides: 6. The CDR3 region is CASITRQGDQPQHF. The CDR3 coding sequence is TGTGCCAGCATCACCAGACAGGGGGATCAGCCCCAGCATTTT.

The rearrangement joins TRBV6-5 to TRBJ2-7; the match to TRBD2 covers 7 bases. The CDR3 has 14 amino acids. V was clipped by 0 bases and J by 4 bases; unmatched bases: 3. In germline, CDR1 is MNHEY, CDR2 SVGAGI. CDR3 residues: CASSYSASGYEQYF. DNA of the CDR3: TGTGCCAGCAGTTACTCCGCTAGCGGTTACGAGCAGTACTTC.

The chain employs TRBV5-5 and TRBJ1-6; 7 nucleotides line up with TRBD1. Germline V gives CDR1 SGHKS, CDR2 YYEKEE (reference sequence). With 4 bases clipped from V and 11 bases from J, the junction kept 15 bases outside the gene matches. The CDR3 totals 16 residues. CDR3 protein: CASSLRQGSYVPPLHF. CDR3 coding DNA: TGTGCCAGCAGCCTAAGACAGGGTTCCTATGTGCCACCCCTCCACTTT.

The genes are TRBV27 and TRBJ2-7; no reliable D call. This CDR3 has 13 residues. Germline CDR1 MNHEY, CDR2 SMNVEV (reference sequence). Trimming took 6 bases from V and 3 from J, leaving 12 bases between them. This CDR3 is CASSPTPGYEQYF. In nucleotides, the CDR3 is TGTGCCAGCAGCCCAACCCCGGGCTACGAGCAGTACTTC.

V usage is TRBV15 and J usage is TRBJ2-2; 10 bases fit TRBD2. This CDR3 is 15 amino acids long. V lost 5 bases, J lost 7 bases, and 7 bases stayed unmatched. CDR1 and CDR2 from the germline V gene are LNHNV and YYDKDF (reference sequence). CDR3 residues: CATSRSGGAGGELFF. CDR3 sequence (DNA): TGTGCCACCAGCCGGAGCGGGGGGGCCGGCGGGGAGCTGTTTTTT.

The chain uses TRBV28 and TRBJ2-7; TRBD1 is a possible D gene (5 bases). Germline-derived CDR1 and CDR2 are MDHEN and SYDVKM. V gave up 3 bases and J gave up 3 bases, with 12 bases separating them. This CDR3 has 14 amino acids. CDR3 in DNA: TGTGCCAGCAGTTTGGGGCAGGCAATCTACGAGCAGTACTTC. It encodes CASSLGQAIYEQYF.

The genes are TRBV4-1 and TRBJ2-7; 9 bases agree with TRBD2. The CDR3 covers 14 residues. The junction had 4 bases not matched to a gene; V was cut back by 7 bases and J by 0 bases. CDR1 MGHRA and CDR2 YSYEKL come from the germline V gene. The CDR3 sequence is CASTPTSGSYEQYF. The CDR3 DNA reads TGCGCCAGCACCCCGACTAGCGGCTCCTACGAGCAGTACTTC.

This rearrangement joins TRBV7-6 to TRBJ2-5; possible D gene TRBD2, 6 bases. The V gene's germline CDR1 is SGHVS and CDR2 FNYEAQ. This CDR3 spans 16 amino acids. Trimming took off 5 bases at V and 1 base at J, with 17 bases between the two ends. The CDR3 loop reads CASSPRPGDLQETQYF. CDR3 DNA: TGTGCCAGCAGCCCGCGACCGGGGGACCTCCAAGAGACCCAGTACTTC.

This clone was observed a single time. The V call is TRBV27, the J call TRBJ1-1, with no clear D. The CDR3 contains 13 residues. Trimming removed 3 bases at V and 5 bases at J, with 10 bases between. Germline V gives CDR1 MNHEY, CDR2 SMNVEV (reference sequence). Here the CDR3 reads CASSFLMETEAFF. The DNA of the CDR3 is TGTGCCAGCAGTTTTTTGATGGAGACTGAAGCTTTCTTT.

V and J are TRBV28 and TRBJ2-1; D not certain. The length of the CDR3 is 15 residues. V was trimmed by 2 bases and J by 5 bases, leaving 13 bases between them. The germline V gene encodes CDR1 MDHEN and CDR2 SYDVKM. The CDR3 DNA is TGTGCCAGCAGTTTACCTAGACCCCTTGACAATGAGCAGTTCTTC. Translating gives CASSLPRPLDNEQFF.

The chain carries TRBV7-2 and TRBJ2-5; 10 nucleotides align to TRBD2. V lost 1 base, J lost 11 bases, and 10 bases stayed unmatched. CDR1 is SGHTA and CDR2 is FQGNSA in the germline V gene. This CDR3 contains 15 residues. Here the CDR3 DNA reads TGTGCCAGCAGCTTAGAGAGGGCTAGCGGGAGCGATCAGTACTTC. It is translated as CASSLERASGSDQYF.

This clone was recorded once. This chain uses TRBV27 with TRBJ2-7; 9 bases agree with TRBD2. From germline, CDR1 is MNHEY and CDR2 SMNVEV (reference sequence). V dropped 5 bases and J dropped 7; count of bases not matched to a gene: 33. This CDR3 has 22 amino acids. This CDR3 reads CASSLDLRCGVAGAGRSGEQYF. The DNA of the CDR3 is TGTGCCAGCAGTCTCGACTTACGGTGTGGGGTAGCGGGAGCAGGCAGATCGGGGGAGCAGTACTTC.

This chain joins TRBV28 and TRBJ1-2, with D hard to call. The CDR3 extends over 17 amino acids. V was shortened by 4 bases and J by 7 bases, with 25 bases between the two germline ends. Per the germline V gene, CDR1 is MDHEN and CDR2 is SYDVKM. In DNA form, the CDR3 reads TGTGCCAGCAGTTCACGACAAGTCCCCGACCCTCGGCCTGGCTACACCTTC. Protein: CASSSRQVPDPRPGYTF.

This clone has more than one count but fewer than ten. V usage is TRBV6-6 and J usage is TRBJ1-5; D is uncertain. This CDR3 spans 15 amino acids. V was pared by 6 bases and J by 5 bases, with 17 bases between. The germline V gene has CDR1 MNHNY and CDR2 SVGAGI (reference sequence). The CDR3 here is CASRTEGGRYQPQHF. For the CDR3, the DNA is TGTGCCAGCAGGACGGAGGGAGGGAGATATCAGCCCCAGCATTTT.

The chain joins TRBV12-3 or TRBV12-4 to TRBJ2-1, with 7 nucleotides matching TRBD1. This CDR3 has 13 amino acids. V dropped 6 bases and J dropped 5; count of bases not matched to a gene: 4. CDR3 sequence (DNA): TGTGCCAGCAGCCATGGACAGGACAATGAGCAGTTCTTC. Translating gives CASSHGQDNEQFF.

The chain has TRBV10-3 and TRBJ1-5, with D perhaps TRBD1 (5 bases). The CDR3 is 15 amino acids. CDR1 and CDR2 from the germline V gene are ENHRY and SYGVKD. The V end lost 0 bases, the J end lost 8 bases, and 14 bases lay between the germline ends. The chain's CDR3 is CAISESNRPKEPQHF. The CDR3 DNA follows: TGTGCCATCAGTGAGTCCAACAGGCCGAAGGAGCCCCAGCATTTT.

The chain uses TRBV10-3 and TRBJ2-1, with D perhaps TRBD1 (5 bases). Germline V lookup: CDR1 ENHRY, CDR2 SYGVKD. V gave up 2 bases and J gave up 5 bases, with 7 bases separating them. This CDR3 has 13 amino acids. The CDR3 is CAISEGADNEQFF. The CDR3 nucleotides read TGTGCCATCAGTGAGGGGGCCGACAATGAGCAGTTCTTC.

The V and J genes are TRBV10-3 and TRBJ2-7, with 10 bases fitting TRBD2. From germline, CDR1 is ENHRY and CDR2 SYGVKD. J lost 4 bases, V lost 1 base, and 4 bases had no gene match. This CDR3 is built from 15 residues. Written as DNA, the CDR3 is TGTGCCATCAGTGAGTATCCTAGCGGGAGTTACGAGCAGTACTTC. Translation: CAISEYPSGSYEQYF.

The rearrangement joins TRBV10-3 to TRBJ1-2; perhaps TRBD1 as D (6 bases). V was shortened by 3 bases and J by 2 bases, with 13 bases between the two germline ends. The CDR3 consists of 15 residues. Germline-derived CDR1 and CDR2 are ENHRY and SYGVKD. CDR3: CAISDMGQGNYGYTF. In DNA form, the CDR3 reads TGTGCCATCAGTGATATGGGTCAGGGGAACTATGGCTACACCTTC.

This chain connects TRBV4-1 to TRBJ2-7, with 7 bases that match TRBD2. Germline CDR1 is MGHRA and CDR2 is YSYEKL. V was clipped by 3 bases and J by 4 bases; unmatched bases: 3. The CDR3 totals 13 residues. DNA for the CDR3: TGCGCCAGCAGCCACGCGGGGGTTTACGAGCAGTACTTC. Amino acid sequence: CASSHAGVYEQYF.

The chain joins TRBV4-1 to TRBJ1-3; D is ambiguous. The germline V and J ends were trimmed by 4 bases and 1 base, with 8 bases remaining between them. This CDR3 region has 14 residues. Germline CDR1 is MGHRA and CDR2 is YSYEKL. The CDR3 coding sequence is TGCGCCAGCAGCCTTCAACATTCTGGAAACACCATATATTTT. This gives the protein CASSLQHSGNTIYF.

The V call is TRBV27, the J call TRBJ1-1; 11 bases are shared with TRBD1. The CDR3 consists of 14 residues. With V trimmed by 3 bases and J by 6 bases, 3 bases remained unmatched. CDR1 is MNHEY, CDR2 SMNVEV, per germline (reference sequence). CDR3 amino acids: CASSFGQGAAEAFF. The CDR3 DNA reads TGTGCCAGCAGTTTCGGACAGGGGGCGGCTGAAGCTTTCTTT.

V and J are TRBV6-4 and TRBJ2-3, with D unresolved. The CDR3 has 13 residues. The V end was cut by 5 bases, the J end by 4 bases, with 10 bases between. CDR1 and CDR2 from the germline V gene are MRHNA and SNTAGT. As DNA, the CDR3 is TGTGCCAGCAGTCCCTCCGGTCCAGATACGCAGTATTTT. As protein: CASSPSGPDTQYF.

In DNA, the CDR3 is TGTGCCAGCAGCTCAATTGCCGGGACAGGGGCCTACGAGCAGTACTTC. Translating it yields CASSSIAGTGAYEQYF. J is TRBJ2-7 and V is TRBV7-9; 10 positions match TRBD1. The CDR3 loop spans 16 amino acids. Trimming removed 4 bases from V and 2 bases from J; junction bases left unmatched: 8. CDR1 and CDR2 (germline): SEHNR, FQNEAQ (reference sequence).

The J gene is TRBJ2-4, the V gene TRBV7-2, with 10 bases lining up with TRBD2. CDR3 size: 16 residues. Germline-derived CDR1 and CDR2 are SGHTA and FQGNSA. V gave up 2 bases and J gave up 2 bases; unmatched junction bases: 3. CDR3 sequence: CASSLQRGGTKNIQYF. In nucleotides, the CDR3 is TGTGCCAGCAGCTTACAGCGGGGGGGCACCAAAAACATTCAGTACTTC.

The genes are TRBV7-3 and TRBJ2-3; 8 nucleotides agree with TRBD2. Trimming took 1 base from V and 3 from J; bases not matched to a gene: 6. Germline lookup yields CDR1 SGHTA and CDR2 FQGTGA. CDR3 size: 16 residues. CDR3 residues: CASSLSPGGVTDTQYF. CDR3 coding DNA: TGTGCCAGCAGCTTAAGTCCCGGGGGGGTAACAGATACGCAGTATTTT.